A single sample gave rise to the 16 T cell receptor beta chains below, sequenced in a study of T-cell memory formation after mild COVID-19 (dated by TCRdb to 2020 to 2023). The library was obtained by 5' RACE. The data were produced on an Illumina NovaSeq 6000. The public reads were reanalyzed by TCRdb: fastp trimming at Q25, MiXCR alignment, in-frame beta chains only. Entries are consolidated by CDR3 protein sequence, retaining the most common genes and DNA. For this sample the table gives 80,000 to 90,000 distinct CDR3 sequences, of which nearly 25% were detected only once. The leading ten clones occupy approximately 45% of the sample. Sequenced: PBMCs or a T cell subset sorted from them (not recorded which). These receptors were taken from a man between 18 and 35 years old who had mild COVID-19 (a few samples of this study predate the infection). The sample titles of this study are shuffled in the database, so cell type and time point are left out; the donor was told from shared clones.

This rearrangement joins TRBV12-3 or TRBV12-4 to TRBJ2-3; a possible D gene is TRBD1 (6 bases). CDR3 length: 17 amino acids. V was cut by 6 bases and J by 0 bases, with 19 bases left in between. For the CDR3, the DNA is TGTGCCAGCAGGGAGGATTGGGACACCTCTAGCACAGATACGCAGTATTTT. Encoded protein: CASREDWDTSSTDTQYF.

The chain uses TRBV7-8 and TRBJ2-2; TRBD2 agrees at 10 bases. V lost 2 bases and J lost 3; bases outside the gene matches: 3. The CDR3 loop spans 16 amino acids. Germline V gene data show CDR1 as SGHVS and CDR2 as FQNEAQ. For the CDR3, the DNA is TGTGCCAGCAGCTTATACCTAGCGGGGGACACCGGGGAGCTGTTTTTT. It is translated as CASSLYLAGDTGELFF.

This chain connects TRBV29-1 to TRBJ2-1; maybe TRBD1 (5 bases). V was shortened by 6 bases and J by 2 bases, with 8 bases between the two germline ends. The V gene's germline CDR1 is SQVTM and CDR2 ANQGSEA. CDR3 size: 12 residues. The CDR3 DNA sequence: TGCAGCGTACTGACAGCCTACAATGAGCAGTTCTTC. It translates to CSVLTAYNEQFF.

This clonotype has a handful of counts. This CDR3 reads CASSLDSGSQDTQYF. CDR3 sequence (DNA): TGTGCCAGCAGTTTAGACAGCGGTTCACAGGATACGCAGTATTTT. The chain links TRBV12-3 or TRBV12-4 to TRBJ2-3; D may be TRBD2 (5 bases). This CDR3 contains 15 residues. The ends were cut back, 1 base at V and 6 bases at J, with 14 bases in the middle.

This clonotype has more than one count but fewer than ten. V gene TRBV20-1 combines with J gene TRBJ2-3; D is unresolved. Germline-derived CDR1 and CDR2 are DFQATT and SNEGSKA (reference sequence). Trimming cost V 6 bases and J 4 bases, with 17 bases left between them. This CDR3 has 14 amino acids. Written as DNA, the CDR3 is TGCAGTGCCCGACTCGAGTTCGGCTCAGATACGCAGTATTTT. Its translation: CSARLEFGSDTQYF.

This clonotype was counted only a few times. The V call is TRBV6-2 or TRBV6-3, the J call TRBJ1-5; possibly TRBD1 for D (5 bases). Trimming removed 5 bases from V and 0 bases from J, with 11 bases in between. The CDR3 runs 15 residues. The germline gives CDR1 MNHEY, CDR2 SVGEGT. The CDR3, as DNA: TGTGCCAGCAGTGCTTCGACAGATAGCAATCAGCCCCAGCATTTT. Protein product: CASSASTDSNQPQHF.

This sequence joins TRBV6-2 or TRBV6-3 and TRBJ2-5; maybe TRBD2 (5 bases). This CDR3 has 13 residues. The V gene lost 6 bases and the J gene lost 0 bases, with 8 bases spanning the gap. CDR1 and CDR2 from the germline V gene are MNHEY and SVGEGT. DNA for the CDR3: TGTGCCAGCAGCCGGGAATACCAAGAGACCCAGTACTTC. It yields the protein CASSREYQETQYF.

This clonotype was observed a few times. The chain couples TRBV4-1 to TRBJ2-2; D not resolved. Deletions cut 7 bases from V and 5 bases from J, with 5 bases between. This CDR3 spans 11 amino acids. Looked up from germline, CDR1 is MGHRA and CDR2 is YSYEKL. The CDR3: CASTATGELFF. In nucleotides, the CDR3 is TGCGCCAGCACAGCGACCGGGGAGCTGTTTTTT.

The V call is TRBV29-1, the J call TRBJ2-7; 11 bases align to TRBD1. CDR1 and CDR2 (germline): SQVTM, ANQGSEA. The CDR3 runs to 13 residues. With 8 bases clipped from V and 7 bases from J, the junction kept 10 bases outside the gene matches. The CDR3 DNA follows: TGCAGCATGCAGGGACAGGGGGTGTCGGAGCAGTACTTC. Amino acids: CSMQGQGVSEQYF.

V and J are TRBV27 and TRBJ2-3; maybe TRBD1 (5 bases). CDR3 length: 13 amino acids. Germline V lookup: CDR1 MNHEY, CDR2 SMNVEV (reference sequence). V dropped 6 bases and J dropped 4 bases, with 11 bases sitting between them. The CDR3 region is CASRPGIADTQYF. The CDR3 DNA reads TGTGCCAGCAGACCAGGGATAGCAGATACGCAGTATTTT.

The V gene is TRBV7-9, the J gene TRBJ2-5; TRBD2 agrees at 8 bases. Germline trimming cut 5 bases from V and 0 bases from J; bases unmatched to any gene: 8. From germline, CDR1 is SEHNR and CDR2 FQNEAQ (reference sequence). The CDR3 is 16 amino acids. The CDR3 nucleotides read TGTGCCAGCAGCAACCGACATAGCGGGGACCAAGAGACCCAGTACTTC. Translation: CASSNRHSGDQETQYF.

The chain combines TRBV6-6 with TRBJ2-7; perhaps TRBD1 as D (6 bases). CDR3 length: 15 residues. V dropped 0 bases and J dropped 3 bases, with 12 bases sitting between them. From germline, CDR1 is MNHNY and CDR2 SVGAGI (reference sequence). The CDR3 protein is CASSYSVGQLYEQYF. The CDR3 DNA follows: TGTGCCAGCAGTTACTCGGTGGGACAACTCTACGAGCAGTACTTC.

This clonotype has only a few counts. The genes are TRBV5-6 and TRBJ2-1, with TRBD2 as a possible D gene (6 bases). Germline CDR1 reads SGHDT; CDR2 reads YYEEEE. The CDR3 totals 14 residues. Deletions cut 2 bases from V and 2 bases from J, with 8 bases between. CDR3 sequence (DNA): TGTGCCAGCAGCTTCGGGGGACCCTACAATGAGCAGTTCTTC. Its protein is CASSFGGPYNEQFF.

This clonotype was detected only a few times. This chain links TRBV6-6 with TRBJ2-1, with unresolved D. The V gene's germline CDR1 is MNHNY and CDR2 SVGAGI (reference sequence). V lost 6 bases to trimming and J lost 11 bases, with 11 bases between them. The CDR3 is made up of 11 amino acids. This chain's CDR3 is CASSPSGQQFF. The DNA of the CDR3 is TGTGCCAGCAGCCCGTCCGGGCAGCAGTTCTTC.

This clonotype was found a few times. V is TRBV4-1 and J is TRBJ2-7; D possibly corresponds to TRBD1 (6 bases). Trimming cost V 4 bases and J 0 bases, with 19 bases left between them. This CDR3 has 17 residues. Germline CDR1 and CDR2: MGHRA and YSYEKL. The CDR3 reads CASSLPSVGHRSYEQYV. DNA of the CDR3: TGCGCCAGCAGCCTTCCCTCGGTGGGACACCGCTCCTACGAGCAGTACGTC.

The CDR3 nucleotides read TGTGCCAGCAGTTTTGCGGGGGGGGTGAATGAGCAGTTCTTC. This gives the protein CASSFAGGVNEQFF. The rearrangement links TRBV12-3 or TRBV12-4 to TRBJ2-1; 9 bases align to TRBD2. The V and J ends lost 3 bases and 7 bases, in that order; junction bases with no gene match: 4. The length of the CDR3 is 14 residues.